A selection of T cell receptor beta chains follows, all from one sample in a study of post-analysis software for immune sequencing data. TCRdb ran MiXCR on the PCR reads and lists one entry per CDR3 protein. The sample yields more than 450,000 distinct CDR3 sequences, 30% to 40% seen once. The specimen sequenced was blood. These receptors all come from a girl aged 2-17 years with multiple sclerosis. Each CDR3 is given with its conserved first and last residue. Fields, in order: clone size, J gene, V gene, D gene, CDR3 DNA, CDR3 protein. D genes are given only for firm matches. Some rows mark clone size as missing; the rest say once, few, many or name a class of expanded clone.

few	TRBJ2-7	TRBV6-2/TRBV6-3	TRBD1	TGTGCCAGCAGTTACCGGACAGGGAGGCAGTACTTC	CASSYRTGRQYF
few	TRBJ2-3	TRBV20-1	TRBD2	TGCAGTGTCCCCTCGACTAGCGGGGGGCTCTCGAGGACAGATACGCAGTATTTT	CSVPSTSGGLSRTDTQYF
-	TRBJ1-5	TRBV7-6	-	TGTGCCAGCAGCCTAGGGTCGAGACAGCCCCAGCATTTT	CASSLGSRQPQHF
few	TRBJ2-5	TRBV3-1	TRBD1	TGTGCCAGCAGCCAAGCCCCTTCAGGGGGAAGGACCCAGTACTTC	CASSQAPSGGRTQYF
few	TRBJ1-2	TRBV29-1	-	TGCAGCGTTGAAGATCTTCCGAGGGGCTATGGCTACACCTTC	CSVEDLPRGYGYTF
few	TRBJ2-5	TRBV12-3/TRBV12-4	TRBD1	TGTGCCAGTACTAAGAGGGACAGGGGATTCCAAGAGACCCAGTACTTC	CASTKRDRGFQETQYF
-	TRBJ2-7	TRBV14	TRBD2	TGTGCCAGCAGCCTGGGACTAGCGGGCGAGCAGTACTTC	CASSLGLAGEQYF
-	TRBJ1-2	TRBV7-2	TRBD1	TGTACCACTTCTAGACAGGGCGATGGCTACACCTTC	CTTSRQGDGYTF
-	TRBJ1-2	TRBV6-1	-	TGTGCCAGCATAGACTTTTGGGGGGCGCGAGGCTACACCTTC	CASIDFWGARGYTF
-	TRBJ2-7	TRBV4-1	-	TGCGCCAGCAGCCGCTCTCCAGAGGGGCGACCCTACGAGCAGTACTTC	CASSRSPEGRPYEQYF
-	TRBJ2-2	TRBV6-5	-	TGTGCCAGCAGTTACCGCAGGGCCGGGAAGCTGTTTTTT	CASSYRRAGKLFF
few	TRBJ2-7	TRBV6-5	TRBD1	TGTGCCAGCAGCCCCGGGACAGGGTTGGGCGAGCAGTACTTC	CASSPGTGLGEQYF